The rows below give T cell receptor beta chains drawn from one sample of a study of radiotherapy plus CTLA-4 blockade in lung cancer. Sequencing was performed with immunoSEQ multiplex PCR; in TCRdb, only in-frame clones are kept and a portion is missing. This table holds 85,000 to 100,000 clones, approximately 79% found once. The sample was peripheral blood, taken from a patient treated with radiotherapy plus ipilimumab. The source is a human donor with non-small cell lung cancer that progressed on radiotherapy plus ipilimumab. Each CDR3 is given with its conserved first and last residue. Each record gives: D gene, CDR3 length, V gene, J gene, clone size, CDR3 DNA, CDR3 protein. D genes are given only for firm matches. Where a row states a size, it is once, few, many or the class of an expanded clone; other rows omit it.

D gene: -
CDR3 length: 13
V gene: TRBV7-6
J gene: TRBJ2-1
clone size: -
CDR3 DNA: TGTGCCAGCAGCTTGAGCTCCTACAATGAGCAGTTCTTC
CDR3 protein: CASSLSSYNEQFF

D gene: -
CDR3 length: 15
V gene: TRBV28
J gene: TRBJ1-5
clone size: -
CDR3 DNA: TGTGCCAGCAGTTCCTCCGGGATAGGGGCTCAGCCCCAGCATTTT
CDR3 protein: CASSSSGIGAQPQHF

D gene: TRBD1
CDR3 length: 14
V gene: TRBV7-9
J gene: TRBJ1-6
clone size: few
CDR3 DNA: TGTGCCAGCAGACCGGGACAGGGGCCATCACCCCTCCACTTT
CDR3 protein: CASRPGQGPSPLHF

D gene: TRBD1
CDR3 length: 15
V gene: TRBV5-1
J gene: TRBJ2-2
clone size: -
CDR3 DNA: TGCGCCAGCAGCGCGGGACAGGGAAACACCGGGGAGCTGTTTTTT
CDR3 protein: CASSAGQGNTGELFF

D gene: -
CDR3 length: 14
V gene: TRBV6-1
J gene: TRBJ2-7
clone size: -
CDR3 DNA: TGTGCCAGCAGTGAAAGGCAGGGTGTGGGCGAGCAGTACTTC
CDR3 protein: CASSERQGVGEQYF

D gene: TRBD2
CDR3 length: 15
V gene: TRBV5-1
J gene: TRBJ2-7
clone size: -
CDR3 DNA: TGCGCCAGCAGCTGGACTAGCGGGGGCTCCTACGAGCAGTACTTC
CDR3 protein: CASSWTSGGSYEQYF

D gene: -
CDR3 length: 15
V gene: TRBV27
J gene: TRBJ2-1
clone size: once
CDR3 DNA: TGTGCCAGCAGACCAACAGGGACCCCCTACAATGAGCAGTTCTTC
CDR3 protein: CASRPTGTPYNEQFF

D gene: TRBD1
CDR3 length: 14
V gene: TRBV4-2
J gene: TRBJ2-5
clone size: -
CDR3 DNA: TGTGCCAGCAGCCAGGGACAGGGAGGGGAGACCCAGTACTTC
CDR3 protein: CASSQGQGGETQYF

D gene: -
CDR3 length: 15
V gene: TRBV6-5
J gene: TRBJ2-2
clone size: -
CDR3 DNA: TGTGCCAGCAGTTACGGGGGAGGGAACACCGGGGAGCTGTTTTTT
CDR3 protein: CASSYGGGNTGELFF

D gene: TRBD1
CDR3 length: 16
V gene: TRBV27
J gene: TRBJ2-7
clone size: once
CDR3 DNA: TGTGCCAGCAGTTCCCCGACCGGGACAGGGATTCACGAGCAGTACTTC
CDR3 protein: CASSSPTGTGIHEQYF

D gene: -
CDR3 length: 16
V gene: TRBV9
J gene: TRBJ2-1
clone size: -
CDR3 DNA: TGTGCCAGCAGGCCCCTGGACAGCTCGGGGCACAATGAGCAGTTCTTC
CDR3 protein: CASRPLDSSGHNEQFF

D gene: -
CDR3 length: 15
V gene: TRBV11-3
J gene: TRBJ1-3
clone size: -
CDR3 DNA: TGTGCCAGCAGCTTGTTTATGGGGACTGGAAACACCATATATTTT
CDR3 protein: CASSLFMGTGNTIYF

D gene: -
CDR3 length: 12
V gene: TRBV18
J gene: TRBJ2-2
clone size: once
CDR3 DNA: TGTGCCAGCTCCCTCAACACCGGGGAGCTGTTTTTT
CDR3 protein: CASSLNTGELFF

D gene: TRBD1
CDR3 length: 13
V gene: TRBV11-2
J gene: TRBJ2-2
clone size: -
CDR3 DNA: TGTGCCACCCGGGACAGGGTATCCGGGGAGCTGTTTTTT
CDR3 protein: CATRDRVSGELFF

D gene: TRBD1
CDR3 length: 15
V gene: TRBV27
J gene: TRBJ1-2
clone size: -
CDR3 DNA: TGTGCCAGCAGCCTAGGGGCAGGGGGCAACTATGGCTACACCTTC
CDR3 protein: CASSLGAGGNYGYTF

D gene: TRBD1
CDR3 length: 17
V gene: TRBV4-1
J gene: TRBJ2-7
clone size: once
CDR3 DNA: TGCGCCAGCAGCCAAGATCAGGGGACAGTGGACTCCTACGAGCAGTACTTC
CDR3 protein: CASSQDQGTVDSYEQYF

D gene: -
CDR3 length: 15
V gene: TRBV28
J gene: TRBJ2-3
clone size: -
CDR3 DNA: TGTGCCAGCAGTTCGGACGGTTCTAGCACAGATACGCAGTATTTT
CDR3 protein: CASSSDGSSTDTQYF

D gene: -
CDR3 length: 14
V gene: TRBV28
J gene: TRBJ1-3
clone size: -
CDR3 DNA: TGTGCCAGCAGTTTTCGAAGGGTCTTGAACACCATATATTTT
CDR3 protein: CASSFRRVLNTIYF

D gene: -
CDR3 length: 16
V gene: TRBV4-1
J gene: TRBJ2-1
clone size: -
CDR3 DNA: TGCGCCAGCAGCCAAGATACGCAGCCCCGGTACAATGAGCAGTTCTTC
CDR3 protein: CASSQDTQPRYNEQFF

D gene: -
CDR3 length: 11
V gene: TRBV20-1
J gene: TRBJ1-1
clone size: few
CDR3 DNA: TGCAGTGCTAGGACGCTAGCTGAAGCTTTCTTT
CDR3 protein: CSARTLAEAFF

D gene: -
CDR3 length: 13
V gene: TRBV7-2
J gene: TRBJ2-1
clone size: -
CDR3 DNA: TGTGCCAGCAGCTCCCGGGTAGGGAATGAGCAGTTCTTC
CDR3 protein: CASSSRVGNEQFF

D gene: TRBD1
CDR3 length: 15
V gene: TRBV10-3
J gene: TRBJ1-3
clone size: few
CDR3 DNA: TGTGCCATCAGTAATACAGGGGGCACTGGAAACACCATATATTTT
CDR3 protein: CAISNTGGTGNTIYF

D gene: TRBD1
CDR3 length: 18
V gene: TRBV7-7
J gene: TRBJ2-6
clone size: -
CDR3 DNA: TGTGCCAGCAGCTTCTGGACAGGGGGCGCTTTTGGGGCCAACGTCCTGACTTTC
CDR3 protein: CASSFWTGGAFGANVLTF

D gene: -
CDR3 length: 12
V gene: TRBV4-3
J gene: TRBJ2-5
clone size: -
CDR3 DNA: TGCGCCAGCAGCCCCGACAGGGAGACCCAGTACTTC
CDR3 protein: CASSPDRETQYF

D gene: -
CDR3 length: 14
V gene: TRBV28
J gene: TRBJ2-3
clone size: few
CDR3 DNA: TGTGCCAGCAGTTTTTCGACTAGTTTGGATACGCAGTATTTT
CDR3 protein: CASSFSTSLDTQYF

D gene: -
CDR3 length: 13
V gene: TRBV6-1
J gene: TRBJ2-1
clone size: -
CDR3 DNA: TGTGCCAGCAGTGACCAGGCGGGACAGGAGCAGTTCTTC
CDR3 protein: CASSDQAGQEQFF

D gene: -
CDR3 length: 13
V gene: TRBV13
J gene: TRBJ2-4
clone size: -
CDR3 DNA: TGTGCCAGCTCCCTAGGGGGGCAGGTCATTCAGTACTTC
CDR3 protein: CASSLGGQVIQYF

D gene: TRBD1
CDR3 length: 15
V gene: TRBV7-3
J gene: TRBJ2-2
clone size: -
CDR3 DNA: TGTGCCAGCAGCTTAATGGGACAGGGCACCGGGGAGCTGTTTTTT
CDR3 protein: CASSLMGQGTGELFF

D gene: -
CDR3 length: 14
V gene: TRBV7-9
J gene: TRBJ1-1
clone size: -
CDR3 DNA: TGTGCCTCGAAGACAGCGACCTTGAACACTGAAGCTTTCTTT
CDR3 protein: CASKTATLNTEAFF

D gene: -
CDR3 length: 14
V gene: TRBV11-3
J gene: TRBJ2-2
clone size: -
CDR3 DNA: TGTGCCAGCAGCTTATCGGGGTTAACCGGGGAGCTGTTTTTT
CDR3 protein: CASSLSGLTGELFF

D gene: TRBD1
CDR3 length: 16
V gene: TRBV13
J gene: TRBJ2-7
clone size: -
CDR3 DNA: TGTGCCAGCAGCGCAGGACAGGGGGAAGGAGCTACCGAGCAGTACTTC
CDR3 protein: CASSAGQGEGATEQYF

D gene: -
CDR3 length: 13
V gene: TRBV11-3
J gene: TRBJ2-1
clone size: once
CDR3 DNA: TGTGCCAGCAGCTCGGGACTCAACAATGAGCAGTTCTTC
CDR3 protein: CASSSGLNNEQFF

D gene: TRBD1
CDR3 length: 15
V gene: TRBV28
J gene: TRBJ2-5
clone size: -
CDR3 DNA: TGTGCCAGCAGTTTCGAGGGGGCTCTCGGGGAGACCCAGTACTTC
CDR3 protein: CASSFEGALGETQYF

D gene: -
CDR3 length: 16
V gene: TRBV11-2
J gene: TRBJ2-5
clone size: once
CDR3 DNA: TGTGCCAGCAGCTCCGGTCCCGGACTCAGGGAAGAGACCCAGTACTTC
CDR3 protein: CASSSGPGLREETQYF

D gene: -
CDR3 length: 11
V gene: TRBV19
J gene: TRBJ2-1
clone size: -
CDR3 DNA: TGTGCCAGTGGGCTCTACAATGAGCAGTTCTTC
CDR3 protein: CASGLYNEQFF

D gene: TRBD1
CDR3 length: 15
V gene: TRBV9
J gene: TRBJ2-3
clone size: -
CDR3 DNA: TGTGCCAGCAGCGTCGAGGGGGCAGGAACAGATACGCAGTATTTT
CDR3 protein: CASSVEGAGTDTQYF

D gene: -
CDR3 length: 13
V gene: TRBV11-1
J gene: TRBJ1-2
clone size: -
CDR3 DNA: TGTGCCAGCAGCCCAGGGACGAGACTGAACTACACCTTC
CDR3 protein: CASSPGTRLNYTF

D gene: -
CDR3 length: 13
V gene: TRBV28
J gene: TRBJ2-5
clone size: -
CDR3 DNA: TGTGCCAGCAGTCGGGGGCGCGGGGAGACCCAGTACTTC
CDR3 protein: CASSRGRGETQYF

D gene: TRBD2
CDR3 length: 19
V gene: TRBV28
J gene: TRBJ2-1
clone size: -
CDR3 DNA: TGTGCCAGCAGCCTGGGACTAGCGGGAGCTTCGAGCTCCTACAATGAGCAGTTCTTC
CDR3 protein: CASSLGLAGASSSYNEQFF

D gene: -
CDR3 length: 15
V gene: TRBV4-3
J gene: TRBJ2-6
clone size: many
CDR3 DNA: TGCGCCAGCAGCCGAGGGGAATCTGGGGCCAACGTCCTGACTTTC
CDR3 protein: CASSRGESGANVLTF

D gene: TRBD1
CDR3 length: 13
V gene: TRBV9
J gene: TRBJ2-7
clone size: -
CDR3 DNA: TGTGCCAGCAGCGGCCGGACAGGCTACGAGCAGTACTTC
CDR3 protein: CASSGRTGYEQYF

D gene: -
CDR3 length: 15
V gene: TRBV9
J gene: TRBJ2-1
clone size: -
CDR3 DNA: TGTGCCAGCAGCGTGGATGTAGCGGCCTACAATGAGCAGTTCTTC
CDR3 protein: CASSVDVAAYNEQFF

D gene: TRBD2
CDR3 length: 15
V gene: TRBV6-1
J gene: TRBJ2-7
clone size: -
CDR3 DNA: TGTGCCAGCAGTTCCCGGACTAGCGGGAGCTACGAGCAGTACTTC
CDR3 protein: CASSSRTSGSYEQYF

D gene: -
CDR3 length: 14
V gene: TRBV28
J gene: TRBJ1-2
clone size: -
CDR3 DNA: TGTGCCAGCAGTCCCCTTGGCTGGAGCTATGGCTACACCTTC
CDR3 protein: CASSPLGWSYGYTF

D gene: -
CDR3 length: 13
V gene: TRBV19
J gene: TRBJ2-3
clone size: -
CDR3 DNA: TGTGCCAGTAGTATAGCGGTCCGAGATACGCAGTATTTT
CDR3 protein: CASSIAVRDTQYF

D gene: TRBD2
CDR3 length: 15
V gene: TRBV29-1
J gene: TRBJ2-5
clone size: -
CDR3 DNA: TGCAGCGTAGTACTAGCGGGAGGGCCCTATGAGACCCAGTACTTC
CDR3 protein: CSVVLAGGPYETQYF

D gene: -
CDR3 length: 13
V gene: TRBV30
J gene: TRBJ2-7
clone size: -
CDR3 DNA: TGTGCCTGGAGTGTCCAGGGGACCTACGAGCAGTACTTC
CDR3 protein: CAWSVQGTYEQYF

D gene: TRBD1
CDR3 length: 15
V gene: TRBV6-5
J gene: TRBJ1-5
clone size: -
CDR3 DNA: TGTGCCAGCAGTTACTCGACAGGGGCCGGACAGCCCCAGCATTTT
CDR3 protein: CASSYSTGAGQPQHF

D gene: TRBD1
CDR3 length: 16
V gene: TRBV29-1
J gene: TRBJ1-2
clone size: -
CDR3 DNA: TGCAGCGTAGGGACAGGGGACGCCTACATTCCCTATGGCTACACCTTC
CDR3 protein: CSVGTGDAYIPYGYTF

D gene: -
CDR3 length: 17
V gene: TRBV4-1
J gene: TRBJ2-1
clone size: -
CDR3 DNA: TGCGCCAGCAGCCAAGAGAGGCGGGGGCGCTCCTACAATGAGCAGTTCTTC
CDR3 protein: CASSQERRGRSYNEQFF

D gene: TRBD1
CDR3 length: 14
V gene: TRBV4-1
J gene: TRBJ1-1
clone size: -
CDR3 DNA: TGCGCCAGCAGCCCCGGGACAGGGAATGCTGAAGCTTTCTTT
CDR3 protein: CASSPGTGNAEAFF

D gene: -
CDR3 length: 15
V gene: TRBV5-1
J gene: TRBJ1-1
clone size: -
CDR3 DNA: TGCGCCAGCAGCTTGGACAGCATAGTGAACACTGAAGCTTTCTTT
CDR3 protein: CASSLDSIVNTEAFF

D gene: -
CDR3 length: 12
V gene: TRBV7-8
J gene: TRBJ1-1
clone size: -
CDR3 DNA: TGTGCCAGCAGCTTAGATTACGGTGAAGCTTTCTTT
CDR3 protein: CASSLDYGEAFF

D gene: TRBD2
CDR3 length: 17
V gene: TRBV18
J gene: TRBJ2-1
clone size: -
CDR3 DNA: TGTGCCAGCTCACGACCGGGACTAGCGACAAGCTACAATGAGCAGTTCTTC
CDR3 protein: CASSRPGLATSYNEQFF

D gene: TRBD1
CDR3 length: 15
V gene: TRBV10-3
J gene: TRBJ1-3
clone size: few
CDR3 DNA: TGTGCCATCAGTGCCTGGACAGGCTATGGGAACACCATATATTTT
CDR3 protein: CAISAWTGYGNTIYF

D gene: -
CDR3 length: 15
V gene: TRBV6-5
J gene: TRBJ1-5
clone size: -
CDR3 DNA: TGTGCCAGCAGTTACGGGGCGACCTCCAATCAGCCCCAGCATTTT
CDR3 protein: CASSYGATSNQPQHF

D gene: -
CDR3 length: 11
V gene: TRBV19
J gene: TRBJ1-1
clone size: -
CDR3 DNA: TGTGCCAGTAGTTCGAACACTGAAGCTTTCTTT
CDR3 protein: CASSSNTEAFF

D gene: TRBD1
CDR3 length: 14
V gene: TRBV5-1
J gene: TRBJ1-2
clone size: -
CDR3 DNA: TGCGCCAGCAGCTTCGACAGGGTGTCCTATGGCTACACCTTC
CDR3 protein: CASSFDRVSYGYTF